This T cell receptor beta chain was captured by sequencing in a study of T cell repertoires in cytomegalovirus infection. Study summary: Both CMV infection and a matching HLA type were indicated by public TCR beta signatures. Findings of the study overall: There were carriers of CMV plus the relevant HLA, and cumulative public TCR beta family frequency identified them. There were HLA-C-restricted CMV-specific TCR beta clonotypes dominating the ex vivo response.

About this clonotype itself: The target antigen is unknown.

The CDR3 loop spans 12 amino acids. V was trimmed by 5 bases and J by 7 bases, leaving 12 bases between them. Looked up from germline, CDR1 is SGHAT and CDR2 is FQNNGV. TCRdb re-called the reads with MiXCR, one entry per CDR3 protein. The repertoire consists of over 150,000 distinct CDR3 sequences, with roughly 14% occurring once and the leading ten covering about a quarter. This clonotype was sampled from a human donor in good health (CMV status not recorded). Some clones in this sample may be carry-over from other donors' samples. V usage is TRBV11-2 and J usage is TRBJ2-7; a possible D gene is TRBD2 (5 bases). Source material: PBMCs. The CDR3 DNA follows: TGTGCCAGCAGCCTACTGAGGGATGAGCAGTACTTC. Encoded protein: CASSLLRDEQYF.